This section outlines one TCR beta chain sequence together with its context. Its cognate antigen is unknown. TCRdb re-analysed the reads in MiXCR, keeping a single row per CDR3 protein. The sample has fewer than 350,000 distinct CDR3 sequences, roughly 28% seen once. The sample originates from a study of T cell repertoires in cytomegalovirus infection. As for the study in general: Both recently identified HLA-C-restricted and well-studied HLA-B-restricted CMV epitopes were used in the study.

Points from the study as a whole: Based on cumulative public TCR beta family frequency, carriers of CMV plus the relevant HLA were identified.

The specimen was cultured PBMCs, collected from culture after CMV antigen stimulation. This receptor was obtained from a human donor in good health (CMV status not recorded). Some clones in this sample may be carry-over from other donors' samples.

CDR3 nucleotides: TGTGCCAGCAGCACTCACGATATTCCCACCGGGGAGCTGTTTTTT. Translating it yields CASSTHDIPTGELFF. V usage is TRBV9 and J usage is TRBJ2-2; D unresolved. Trimming removed 4 bases at V and 4 bases at J, with 14 bases between. Germline V CDR1 and CDR2: SGDLS, YYNGEE. CDR3 length: 15 amino acids.